This is a list of T cell receptor beta chains from one sample in a study of control samples from healthy donors and cancer patients. The data were produced by immunoSEQ multiplex PCR, yet TCRdb's version contains in-frame clones alone and is incomplete. The profile covers 140,000 to 150,000 clones, with more than 85% appearing a single time and almost 6% taken by the ten largest. Sequenced: blood. Receptors originate from a man aged 18 to 29 in good health. The CDR3 runs from the conserved cysteine through the conserved F or W. D genes are given only for firm matches. Size is omitted from some rows. Given values are once, few, many or a class for expanded clones.

cdr3_nt | cdr3_aa | clone_size | cdr3_length | d_call | j_call | v_call
TGTGCCAGCAGTCCTTTGACATCGTACAATGAGCAGTTCTTC | CASSPLTSYNEQFF | - | 14 | - | TRBJ2-1 | TRBV28
TGTGCCAGCATCGCCTCAGGTGGATCCTACAATGAGCAGTTCTTC | CASIASGGSYNEQFF | - | 15 | - | TRBJ2-1 | TRBV28
TGTGCCAGCAGCTACCCACCGGGACAGGGAATCTATGGCTACACCTTC | CASSYPPGQGIYGYTF | - | 16 | TRBD1 | TRBJ1-2 | TRBV6-6
TGTGCCAGCAGCTATACAGGGGGCGCTGAGCTGTTTTTT | CASSYTGGAELFF | - | 13 | TRBD1 | TRBJ2-2 | TRBV6-5
TGCGCCAGCAGCCAAGAGCGACTAGCGCCAAATGAGCAGTTCTTC | CASSQERLAPNEQFF | - | 15 | TRBD2 | TRBJ2-1 | TRBV4-1
TGCGCCAGCAGCTTGGTCCGGGAATCACCCCTCCACTTT | CASSLVRESPLHF | - | 13 | - | TRBJ1-6 | TRBV5-1
TGTGCCAGCAGCGAAAAAATCCCAGGACCGGCTTTCTTT | CASSEKIPGPAFF | - | 13 | - | TRBJ1-1 | TRBV2
TGTGCCAGCAGTGGGCCCAGACAGGATAACACCGGGGAGCTGTTTTTT | CASSGPRQDNTGELFF | - | 16 | - | TRBJ2-2 | TRBV6-2/TRBV6-3
TGCGCCAGCAGCTTAAATCGCAGGGCCAACACTGAAGCTTTCTTT | CASSLNRRANTEAFF | few | 15 | - | TRBJ1-1 | TRBV5-1
TGCGCCAGCAGCCAAGTCAACATGAACACTGAAGCTTTCTTT | CASSQVNMNTEAFF | - | 14 | - | TRBJ1-1 | TRBV4-1
TGTGCCTGGAGTGAATCCCCGGGACTAGTGAATGAGCAGTTCTTC | CAWSESPGLVNEQFF | once | 15 | TRBD2 | TRBJ2-1 | TRBV30
TGTGCCAGCAGTTTATATGAGGGGCCTAACTATGGCTACACCTTC | CASSLYEGPNYGYTF | - | 15 | - | TRBJ1-2 | TRBV28
TGTGCCAGTAGCCCCCCCGGGACAGGGGTGGGCGGCTACACCTTC | CASSPPGTGVGGYTF | - | 15 | TRBD1 | TRBJ1-2 | TRBV19
TGTGCCATCAGTGCTGAGAGGTCTGGCAATCAGCCCCAGCATTTT | CAISAERSGNQPQHF | - | 15 | - | TRBJ1-5 | TRBV10-3
TGTGCCAGCTCACCACGGACAGATAGCAATCAGCCCCAGCATTTT | CASSPRTDSNQPQHF | - | 15 | - | TRBJ1-5 | TRBV18
TGTGCCAGCAGTTTATCCCCCAATCAGCCCCAGCATTTT | CASSLSPNQPQHF | - | 13 | - | TRBJ1-5 | TRBV28
TGTGCCAGCACTGGAACAGGGGCACCCTACGAGCAGTACTTC | CASTGTGAPYEQYF | - | 14 | TRBD1 | TRBJ2-7 | TRBV28
TGTGCCAGTAGTATAGATCCGTCAGGGGGTGCCTATAATTCACCCCTCCACTTT | CASSIDPSGGAYNSPLHF | - | 18 | TRBD1 | TRBJ1-6 | TRBV19
TGTGCCAGCAGCCCCATGGAAGGGGGCACTGAAGCTTTCTTT | CASSPMEGGTEAFF | - | 14 | - | TRBJ1-1 | TRBV5-6
TGTGCCACCAGCAGAGATTTGGCATCATGGAACACTGAAGCTTTCTTT | CATSRDLASWNTEAFF | - | 16 | - | TRBJ1-1 | TRBV15
TGTGCCAGCAGTTACTCTGGGCCCTCGGGAGCTTTCTTT | CASSYSGPSGAFF | - | 13 | - | TRBJ1-1 | TRBV6-6
TGTGCCAGCAGCCAATCGGCTCCGGGACAGGAAGCTTTCTTT | CASSQSAPGQEAFF | - | 14 | TRBD1 | TRBJ1-1 | TRBV16
TGTGCCAGCAGCCCGGCCCCGGGACAGGGGTTTGCGCAGTATTTT | CASSPAPGQGFAQYF | - | 15 | TRBD1 | TRBJ2-3 | TRBV6-2/TRBV6-3
TGTGCCACCCGGACAGGGGGCTACCACAATGAGCAGTTCTTC | CATRTGGYHNEQFF | - | 14 | TRBD1 | TRBJ2-1 | TRBV27
TGCGCCAGCAGCCAAGTCAGGATGGGGGAGCTGTTTTTT | CASSQVRMGELFF | - | 13 | - | TRBJ2-2 | TRBV4-1
TGTGCCAGCAGTTCGACAGGGTGGCCCACTGAAGCTTTCTTT | CASSSTGWPTEAFF | - | 14 | TRBD1 | TRBJ1-1 | TRBV2
TGTGCCAGCAGCTTAGCGACAGGGACAGGGGAAAACATTCAGTACTTC | CASSLATGTGENIQYF | - | 16 | TRBD1 | TRBJ2-4 | TRBV7-2
TGTGCCAGCAGCGTAGTACCTGGTGTTCTCGAGCAGTACTTC | CASSVVPGVLEQYF | - | 14 | - | TRBJ2-7 | TRBV9
TGTGCCAGCAGTTTATCAGGGGGTACTGAAGCTTTCTTT | CASSLSGGTEAFF | - | 13 | - | TRBJ1-1 | TRBV27
TGTGCCAGCAGTACTCCGGACAACACTGAAGCTTTCTTT | CASSTPDNTEAFF | - | 13 | - | TRBJ1-1 | TRBV6-5
TGTGCCAGCAGCTTGGGGGCAGCCGCTTCTTGGCCCCTCCACTTT | CASSLGAAASWPLHF | - | 15 | - | TRBJ1-6 | TRBV5-5
TGTGCCAGCAGCCAAGGTGGGGATACGCAGTATTTT | CASSQGGDTQYF | - | 12 | - | TRBJ2-3 | TRBV4-2
TGTGCCAGCAGTTATTCACCAAGGGTAGTCAATCAGCCCCAGCATTTT | CASSYSPRVVNQPQHF | - | 16 | - | TRBJ1-5 | TRBV6-2/TRBV6-3
TGCGCCAGCAGTGGGGCGGTCGGTCGGAATGAGCAGTTCTTC | CASSGAVGRNEQFF | - | 14 | - | TRBJ2-1 | TRBV10-1
TGTGCCAGCAGTCTACATTTGAGCCAGGGAGGGAATGAGCAGTTCTTC | CASSLHLSQGGNEQFF | - | 16 | TRBD2 | TRBJ2-1 | TRBV6-6
TGTGCCAGTAGTTCGACCACACATTCAGATACGCAGTATTTT | CASSSTTHSDTQYF | - | 14 | - | TRBJ2-3 | TRBV19
TGTGCCAGCAGCTCAGTTCGAAACCAAGAGACCCAGTACTTC | CASSSVRNQETQYF | - | 14 | - | TRBJ2-5 | TRBV11-1
TGTGCCAGCAGCCAAGACATCCAGGGGGGGAACACCGGGGAGCTGTTTTTT | CASSQDIQGGNTGELFF | - | 17 | - | TRBJ2-2 | TRBV4-2
TGTGCCAGCAGCTTTTGGACCGGGACTAGGGGCACCGGGGAGCTGTTTTTT | CASSFWTGTRGTGELFF | - | 17 | TRBD2 | TRBJ2-2 | TRBV7-9
TGTGCCAGCAGGACAGGGGGACAGGGGGTTCATCAGCCCCAGCATTTT | CASRTGGQGVHQPQHF | - | 16 | TRBD1 | TRBJ1-5 | TRBV28
TGTGCCAGCAGGCCGGGACAGGGATGGAGGGAGCTGTTTTTT | CASRPGQGWRELFF | once | 14 | TRBD1 | TRBJ2-2 | TRBV6-5
TGCGCCAGCAGCCAAGCTCGGGAGGGCCGTTCCTACGAGCAGTACTTC | CASSQAREGRSYEQYF | - | 16 | TRBD2 | TRBJ2-7 | TRBV4-1
TGTGCCAGCAGCCGAAGTTACAACTATGGCTACACCTTC | CASSRSYNYGYTF | few | 13 | - | TRBJ1-2 | TRBV3-1/TRBV3-2
TGTGCCAGCAGCCGTTTATTCTATATGGGACTAGCGGGAAATAGTGACGGGACCTACAATGAGCAGTTCTTC | CASSRLFYMGLAGNSDGTYNEQFF | - | 24 | TRBD2 | TRBJ2-1 | TRBV7-8
TGCGCCAGCAGCTTGGAAGGACAGCAGCCCCAAGAGACCCAGTACTTC | CASSLEGQQPQETQYF | - | 16 | - | TRBJ2-5 | TRBV5-1
TGCGCCAGCAGCTTGGAACCAAATTCCTACGAGCAGTACTTC | CASSLEPNSYEQYF | - | 14 | - | TRBJ2-7 | TRBV5-1
TGTGCCAGCAGCTTTGACAGTGCCTACTACGAGCAGTACTTC | CASSFDSAYYEQYF | - | 14 | - | TRBJ2-7 | TRBV5-6
TGTGCCAGCAGCCAAGTCGGGGGGGCGGGCGCCTACGAGCAGTACTTC | CASSQVGGAGAYEQYF | - | 16 | TRBD2 | TRBJ2-7 | TRBV5-8
TGTGCCAGCAGTGAAGCGACCCCACCCCGGTATTTT | CASSEATPPRYF | once | 12 | - | TRBJ2-3 | TRBV6-1
TGTGCCAGCAGCCTAGCGGGAGCCTACGAGCAGTACTTC | CASSLAGAYEQYF | - | 13 | TRBD2 | TRBJ2-7 | TRBV3-1/TRBV3-2
TGTGCCAGCAGCCAATTAACTAGCGGGGGAGCCAAGACCCAGTACTTC | CASSQLTSGGAKTQYF | - | 16 | TRBD2 | TRBJ2-5 | TRBV3-1/TRBV3-2
TGTGCCATCAGTGCAACCGAGGGGATTATGAACACTGAAGCTTTCTTT | CAISATEGIMNTEAFF | - | 16 | - | TRBJ1-1 | TRBV10-3
TGTGCCAGTAGTATATACCAGAACACTGAAGCTTTCTTT | CASSIYQNTEAFF | - | 13 | - | TRBJ1-1 | TRBV19